These 21 T cell receptor delta chains originate from one sample sequenced in a study of gamma-delta T cells after stem cell transplantation. TCRdb made new clone calls on the RT-PCR reads using CATT. The data show more than 2,000 delta-chain clones, with 32% seen just once and over 35% held by the top ten. The sample was gamma-delta T cells. The origin of the receptors is a human donor. It is not recorded whose cells these are; they may come from a transplant donor.

The chain couples TRDV2 to TRDJ1; perhaps TRDD3 as D (6 bases). Germline lookup yields CDR1 GEAIGNYY and CDR2 EKD. Deletions cut 1 base from V and 8 bases from J, with 19 bases between. The CDR3 spans 15 residues. The CDR3 DNA follows: TGTGCCTGTGACACGCTAGGGGATGCTTACGGGAAACTCATCTTT. Encoded protein: CACDTLGDAYGKLIF.

The chain joins TRDV2 to TRDJ1, with TRDD3 identical over 12 bases. Unmatched junction bases numbered 13, after V lost 0 bases and J lost 0 bases. This CDR3 contains 20 residues. Germline CDR1 and CDR2: GEAIGNYY and EKD. As DNA, the CDR3 is TGTGCCTGTGACACCGTAGGGACCGTACTGGGGGATACCGACACCGATAAACTCATCTTT. Translation: CACDTVGTVLGDTDTDKLIF.

Comments on this clone: Since a far larger clone is one base different, this is likely a read error. The V gene is TRDV2, the J gene TRDJ1, with TRDD3 as a possible D gene (6 bases). The CDR3 loop spans 18 amino acids. CDR1 is GEAIGNYY, CDR2 EKD, per germline. In DNA form, the CDR3 reads TGTGCCTGTGACACCCTTAGGGGAGCTGGGGATTACACCGATAAACTCACCTTT. Translating gives CACDTLRGAGDYTDKLTF.

This clone has more than one count but fewer than ten. The V and J genes are TRDV2 and TRDJ3, with 8 bases identical to TRDD3. The CDR3 extends over 20 amino acids. The trim removed 2 bases at V and 0 bases at J, leaving 11 bases unmatched. Germline values: CDR1 GEAIGNYY, CDR2 EKD. The chain's CDR3 is CACDKITGGSRSWDTRQMFF. The CDR3 DNA follows: TGTGCCTGTGACAAAATCACTGGGGGTTCTCGCTCCTGGGACACCCGACAGATGTTTTTC.

The chain carries TRDV2 and TRDJ1; the match to TRDD3 covers 8 bases. Trimming cost V 3 bases and J 0 bases; bases outside gene matches: 8. Germline-derived CDR1 and CDR2 are GEAIGNYY and EKD. There are 16 residues in the CDR3. The CDR3 DNA reads TGTGCCTGTGACCCACTGGGGGTCTCGTACACCGATAAACTCATCTTT. This codes for CACDPLGVSYTDKLIF.

This clone has only one observation. V usage is TRDV1 and J usage is TRDJ1; 7 bases are a match to TRDD3. CDR3 length equals 16 residues. The V gene's germline CDR1 is TSWWSYY and CDR2 QGS. Unmatched junction bases numbered 4, after V lost 0 bases and J lost 0 bases. CDR3 sequence reads: CALGELRGIYTDKLIF. CDR3 DNA sequence: TGTGCTCTTGGGGAACTAAGGGGGATCTACACCGATAAACTCATCTTT.

This clone was counted only a few times. This probably arose from a read error, given a far larger clone one base away. The same CDR3 is also encoded by other DNA sequences in this sample. V gene TRDV2 combines with J gene TRDJ1; D perhaps matches TRDD3 (6 bases). The CDR3 loop spans 17 amino acids. V was trimmed by 0 bases and J by 0 bases, leaving 16 bases between them. The V gene's germline CDR1 is GEAIGNYY and CDR2 EKD. The CDR3 nucleotides read TGTGCCTGTGACACCGTAGGGGGACCTACATACACCGATAAACTCATCTTT. Its translation: CACDTVGGPTYTDKLIF.

In its sample, this clone is medium-sized (0.01 to 0.1%). A far larger clone is one nucleotide away, so this likely arose from a read error. The CDR3 is CACDSLGGTNTDKLIF. The CDR3, as DNA: TGTGCCTGTGACTCACTGGGGGGTACCAACACCGATAAACTCATCTTT. This chain links TRDV2 with TRDJ1, with 8 bases identical to TRDD3. The CDR3 covers 16 residues. Germline values: CDR1 GEAIGNYY, CDR2 EKD. V was clipped by 3 bases and J by 0 bases; unmatched bases: 8.

Details on this clone: Given a far larger clone just one base away, this is likely a sequencing read error. Other DNA sequences in this sample translate to the same CDR3. The genes are TRDV2 and TRDJ1; a weak D match, TRDD3 (5 bases). This CDR3 region has 14 residues. Per germline, CDR1 GEAIGNYY and CDR2 EKD. CDR3 nucleotides: TGTGCCTGCGACACCGTGGGGAACACCGATAAACTCATCTTT. Residues: CACDTVGNTDKLIF.

This clone was seen only a few times. This likely traces to a read error, being one base from a far larger clone. This specimen includes other DNA sequences encoding the same CDR3. The chain links TRDV2 to TRDJ1; D perhaps matches TRDD3 (5 bases). Germline lookup yields CDR1 GEAIGNYY and CDR2 EKD. The CDR3 sequence is 15 residues long. Here the CDR3 DNA reads TGTGCCTGTGACACCGTTGGGGTTAAGTCCGATAAGCTCATCTTT. Encoded protein: CACDTVGVKSDKLIF.

The chain is built from TRDV2 and TRDJ1, with 12 bases aligning to TRDD3. J lost 2 bases, V lost 3 bases, and 15 bases had no gene match. The CDR3 totals 19 residues. Germline V lookup: CDR1 GEAIGNYY, CDR2 EKD. CDR3 coding DNA: TGTGCCTGTGACCCGCTTCCTATTCTGGGGGATACGACAACCGATAAACTCATCTTT. Amino acids: CACDPLPILGDTTTDKLIF.

The chain couples TRDV2 to TRDJ1; TRDD3 might be the D (6 bases). The CDR3 runs 19 residues. V was pared by 0 bases and J by 0 bases, with 22 bases between. Per germline, CDR1 GEAIGNYY and CDR2 EKD. CDR3 sequence reads: CACDTVARGAGDYTDKLIF. The CDR3 DNA sequence: TGTGCCTGTGACACCGTTGCGAGGGGAGCTGGGGATTACACCGATAAACTCATCTTT.

By frequency in the sample, this clone is medium-sized. This probably arose from a read error, given a far larger clone one base away. The V and J genes are TRDV2 and TRDJ1; D tentatively fits TRDD2 or TRDD3 (8 bases each). The CDR3 runs to 22 residues. V was clipped by 1 base and J by 3 bases, with 35 bases between them. CDR1 is GEAIGNYY, CDR2 EKD, per germline. This CDR3 is CACDTLPTGPGGPPTDADKLIF. Here the CDR3 DNA reads TGTGCCTGTGACACTCTTCCTACGGGGCCTGGGGGACCCCCGACCGACGCCGATAAACTCATCTTT.

The chain links TRDV1 to TRDJ1; TRDD3 matches 9 bases. The CDR3 runs to 27 residues. CDR1 and CDR2 (germline): TSWWSYY, QGS. Unmatched junction bases numbered 39, after V lost 4 bases and J lost 0 bases. The CDR3 DNA reads as TGTGCTCTTGGGGCAAAAGCCGGGCCGACCTTCCCTTCCGTCCAATACCCTGGGGGATTATACACCGATAAACTCATCTTT. This sequence encodes CALGAKAGPTFPSVQYPGGLYTDKLIF.

This clone is classed as medium-sized. A far larger clone is one nucleotide away, so this likely arose from a read error. Other DNA sequences in this sample translate to the same CDR3. V is TRDV2 and J is TRDJ1; 12 nucleotides match TRDD3. Germline V lookup: CDR1 GEAIGNYY, CDR2 EKD. This CDR3 is 16 amino acids long. DNA of the CDR3: TGTGCCTGTGACTCACTGGGGGATACCAACACCGATAAGCTCATCTTT. The encoded protein is CACDSLGDTNTDKLIF.

Judged by abundance, this clone is medium-sized. The rearrangement links TRDV2 to TRDJ1; 10 nucleotides match TRDD3. CDR1 is GEAIGNYY, CDR2 EKD, per germline. Trimming removed 0 bases from V and 0 bases from J; junction bases left unmatched: 12. CDR3 length equals 19 residues. CDR3 protein: CACDTVKRGGYQYTDKLIF. CDR3 coding DNA: TGTGCCTGTGACACCGTAAAGCGTGGGGGATACCAGTACACCGATAAACTCATCTTT.

This sequence joins TRDV2 and TRDJ1; D is unclear. CDR3 size: 14 residues. Between the trimmed V and J ends, which lost 1 base and 0 bases, there was a span of 8 bases. Per germline, CDR1 GEAIGNYY and CDR2 EKD. CDR3 loop: CACDTLSNTDKLIF. CDR3 sequence (DNA): TGTGCCTGTGACACTCTCTCCAACACCGATAAACTCATCTTT.

This rearrangement joins TRDV2 to TRDJ1; TRDD3 might be the D (6 bases). Germline CDR1 GEAIGNYY, CDR2 EKD. Trimming shortened V by 0 bases and J by 0 bases, and 16 bases separated the two germline ends. The CDR3 sequence is 17 residues long. CDR3 DNA: TGTGCCTGTGACACCGTACGTTGTGGGGATCACACCGATAAACTCATCTTT. As protein: CACDTVRCGDHTDKLIF.

Comment on this clone: The mismatch at residue 5 between this DNA's translation and the TCRdb protein of a much larger clone likely reflects a read error; the protein shown is translated from the DNA. The chain carries TRDV2 and TRDJ1, with D maybe TRDD3 (5 bases). This CDR3 has 16 residues. Trimming removed 3 bases from V and 4 bases from J, with 20 bases in between. CDR1 and CDR2 (germline): GEAIGNYY, EKD. CDR3 loop: CACDALGGRLDDKLIF. For the CDR3, the DNA is TGTGCCTGTGACGCCCTAGGGGGGCGTTTGGACGATAAACTCATCTTT.

J is TRDJ1 and V is TRDV2; the D gene is possibly TRDD3 (6 bases). CDR3 length equals 16 residues. V gave up 3 bases and J gave up 0 bases, with 16 bases separating them. Germline-derived CDR1 and CDR2 are GEAIGNYY and EKD. This chain's CDR3 is CACDALGRSYTDKLIF. The CDR3 DNA follows: TGTGCCTGTGACGCCCTGGGGCGTTCGTACACCGATAAACTCATCTTT.

This clone has only a few counts. V gene TRDV2 combines with J gene TRDJ1; a possible D gene is TRDD3 (5 bases). Germline values: CDR1 GEAIGNYY, CDR2 EKD. The CDR3 is 14 amino acids. Trimming removed 3 bases at V and 4 bases at J, with 14 bases between. The CDR3 sequence is CACDLLGLIDKLIF. CDR3 DNA: TGTGCCTGTGACCTCCTGGGCCTAATCGATAAACTCATCTTT.